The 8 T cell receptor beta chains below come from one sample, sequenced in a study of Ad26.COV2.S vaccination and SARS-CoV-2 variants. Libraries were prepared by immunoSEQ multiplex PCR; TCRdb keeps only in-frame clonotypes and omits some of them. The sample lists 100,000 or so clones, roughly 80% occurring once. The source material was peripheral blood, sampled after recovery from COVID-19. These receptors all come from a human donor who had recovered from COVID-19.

Here the CDR3 DNA reads TGTGCCAGCCAGGGGACAGGGAACACTGAAGCTTTCTTT. It is translated as CASQGTGNTEAFF. This sequence joins TRBV6-5 and TRBJ1-1; 8 positions agree with TRBD1. Germline-derived CDR1 and CDR2 are MNHEY and SVGAGI. The CDR3 covers 13 residues. Trimming cost V 8 bases and J 1 base; bases outside gene matches: 3.

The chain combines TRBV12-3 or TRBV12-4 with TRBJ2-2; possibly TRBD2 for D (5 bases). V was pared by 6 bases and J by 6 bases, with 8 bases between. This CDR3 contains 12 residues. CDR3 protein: CASRMDSGELFF. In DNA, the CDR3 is TGTGCCAGCAGAATGGACTCCGGGGAGCTGTTTTTT.

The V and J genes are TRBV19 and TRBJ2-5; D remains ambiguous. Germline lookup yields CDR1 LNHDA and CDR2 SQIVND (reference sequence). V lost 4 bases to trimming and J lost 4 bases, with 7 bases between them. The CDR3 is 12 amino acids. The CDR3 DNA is TGTGCCAGTAGTACCCCGAGAGAGACCCAGTACTTC. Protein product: CASSTPRETQYF.

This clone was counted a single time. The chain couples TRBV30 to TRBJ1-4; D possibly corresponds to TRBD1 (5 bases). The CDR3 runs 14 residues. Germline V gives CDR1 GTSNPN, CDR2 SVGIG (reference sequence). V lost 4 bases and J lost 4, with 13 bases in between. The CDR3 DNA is TGTGCCTGGAACCAGGGAGGGGTTAATGAAAAACTGTTTTTT. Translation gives CAWNQGGVNEKLFF.

CDR3 bases: TGTGCCAGCAGGAAGGTGGGGGCCTATGGCTACACCTTC. Amino acid sequence: CASRKVGAYGYTF. The chain combines TRBV6-5 with TRBJ1-2, with D possibly matching TRBD1 (6 bases). CDR1 and CDR2 from the germline V gene are MNHEY and SVGAGI. CDR3 length: 13 amino acids. The ends were cut back, 6 bases at V and 4 bases at J, with 12 bases in the middle.

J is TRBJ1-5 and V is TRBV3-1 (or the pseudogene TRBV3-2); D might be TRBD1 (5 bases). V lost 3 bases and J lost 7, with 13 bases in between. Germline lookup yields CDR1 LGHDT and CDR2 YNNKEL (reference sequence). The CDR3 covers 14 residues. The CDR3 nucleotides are TGTGCCAGCAGCCATGGGGGTAAAGTGCAGCCCCAGCATTTT. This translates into CASSHGGKVQPQHF.

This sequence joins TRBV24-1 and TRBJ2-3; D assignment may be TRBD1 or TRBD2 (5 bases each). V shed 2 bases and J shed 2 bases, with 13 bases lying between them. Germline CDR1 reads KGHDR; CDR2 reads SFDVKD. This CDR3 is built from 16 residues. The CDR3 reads CATSDSGPAPTDTQYF. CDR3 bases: TGTGCCACCAGTGATTCGGGACCCGCCCCCACAGATACGCAGTATTTT.

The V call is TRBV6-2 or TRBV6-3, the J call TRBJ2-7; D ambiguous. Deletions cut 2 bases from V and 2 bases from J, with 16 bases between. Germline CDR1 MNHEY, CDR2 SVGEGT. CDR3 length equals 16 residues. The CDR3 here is CASSYDDVGSTYEQYF. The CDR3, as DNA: TGTGCCAGCAGTTACGACGACGTGGGAAGTACCTACGAGCAGTACTTC.